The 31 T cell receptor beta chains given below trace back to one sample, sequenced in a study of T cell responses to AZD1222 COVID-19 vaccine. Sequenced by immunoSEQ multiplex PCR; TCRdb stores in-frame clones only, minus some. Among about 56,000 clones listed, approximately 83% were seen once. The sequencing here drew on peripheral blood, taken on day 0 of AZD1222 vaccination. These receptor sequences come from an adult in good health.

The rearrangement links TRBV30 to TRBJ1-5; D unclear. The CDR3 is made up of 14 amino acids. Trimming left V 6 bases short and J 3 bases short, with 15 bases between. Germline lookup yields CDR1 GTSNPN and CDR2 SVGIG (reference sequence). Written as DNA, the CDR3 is TGTGCCTGCACGATAGGACCGAACAATCAGCCCCAGCATTTT. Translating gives CACTIGPNNQPQHF.

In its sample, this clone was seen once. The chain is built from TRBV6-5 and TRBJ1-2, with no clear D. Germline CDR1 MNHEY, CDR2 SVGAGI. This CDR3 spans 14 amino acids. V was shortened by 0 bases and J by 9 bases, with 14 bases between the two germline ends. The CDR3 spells CASSYSRSFVSYTF. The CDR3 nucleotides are TGTGCCAGCAGTTACTCGAGGAGTTTTGTAAGCTACACCTTC.

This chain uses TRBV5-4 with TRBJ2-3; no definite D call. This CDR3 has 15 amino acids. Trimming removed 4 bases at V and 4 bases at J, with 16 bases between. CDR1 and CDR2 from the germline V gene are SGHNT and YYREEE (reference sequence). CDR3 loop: CASSARAPGADTQYF. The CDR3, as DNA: TGTGCCAGCAGCGCCCGGGCCCCGGGTGCAGATACGCAGTATTTT.

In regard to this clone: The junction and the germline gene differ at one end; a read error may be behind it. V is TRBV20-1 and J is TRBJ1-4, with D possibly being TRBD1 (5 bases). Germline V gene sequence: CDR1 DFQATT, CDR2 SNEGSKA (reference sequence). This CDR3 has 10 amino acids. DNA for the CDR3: TGCAGTGTGGGGACGGATTCTCCTAATTTT. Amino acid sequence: CSVGTDSPNF.

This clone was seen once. The DNA of the CDR3 is TGTGCCACCAGCAGTGGACAGGGTTATGGCTACACCTTC. Translation gives CATSSGQGYGYTF. This sequence joins TRBV2 and TRBJ1-2, with 8 bases fitting TRBD1. The germline gives CDR1 SNHLY, CDR2 FYNNEI. Trimming cost V 10 bases and J 5 bases; bases outside gene matches: 9. CDR3 size: 13 residues.

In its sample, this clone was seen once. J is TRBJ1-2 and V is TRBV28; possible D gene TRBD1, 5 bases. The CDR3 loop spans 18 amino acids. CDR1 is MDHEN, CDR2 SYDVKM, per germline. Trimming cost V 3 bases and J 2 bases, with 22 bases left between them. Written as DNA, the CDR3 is TGTGCCAGCAGTTTCAGTGGGATCTCCGGGGCCTCCAACTATGGCTACACCTTC. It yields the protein CASSFSGISGASNYGYTF.

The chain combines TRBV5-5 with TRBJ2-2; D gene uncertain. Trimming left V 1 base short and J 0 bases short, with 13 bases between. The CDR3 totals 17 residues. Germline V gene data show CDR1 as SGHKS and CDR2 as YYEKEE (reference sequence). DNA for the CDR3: TGTGCCAGCAGCTTGAGGTTAGACCTTACGAACACCGGGGAGCTGTTTTTT. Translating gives CASSLRLDLTNTGELFF.

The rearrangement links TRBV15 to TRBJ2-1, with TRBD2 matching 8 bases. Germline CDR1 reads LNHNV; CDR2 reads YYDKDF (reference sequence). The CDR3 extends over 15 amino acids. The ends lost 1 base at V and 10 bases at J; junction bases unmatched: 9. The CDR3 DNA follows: TGTGCCACCAGCAGAGTTGGTGATCTAGCGGGCGAGCAGTTCTTC. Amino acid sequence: CATSRVGDLAGEQFF.

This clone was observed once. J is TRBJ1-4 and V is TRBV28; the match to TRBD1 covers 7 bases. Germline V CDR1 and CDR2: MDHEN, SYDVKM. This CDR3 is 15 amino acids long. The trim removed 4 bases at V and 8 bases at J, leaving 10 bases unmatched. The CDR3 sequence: CASSSPTGFSEKLFF. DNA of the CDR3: TGTGCCAGCAGTTCTCCGACAGGGTTTAGCGAAAAACTGTTTTTT.

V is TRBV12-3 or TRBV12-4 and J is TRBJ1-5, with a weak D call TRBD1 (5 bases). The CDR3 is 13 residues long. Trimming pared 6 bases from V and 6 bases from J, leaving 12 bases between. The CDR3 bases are TGTGCCAGCAGAGGGGAGGAAGGTCAGCCCCAGCATTTT. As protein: CASRGEEGQPQHF.

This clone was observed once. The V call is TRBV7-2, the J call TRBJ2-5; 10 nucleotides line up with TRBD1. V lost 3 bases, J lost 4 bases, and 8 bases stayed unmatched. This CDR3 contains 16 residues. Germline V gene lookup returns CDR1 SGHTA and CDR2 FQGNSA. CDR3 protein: CASSFGTGVRGETQYF. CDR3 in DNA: TGTGCCAGCAGCTTTGGGACAGGGGTGCGGGGAGAGACCCAGTACTTC.

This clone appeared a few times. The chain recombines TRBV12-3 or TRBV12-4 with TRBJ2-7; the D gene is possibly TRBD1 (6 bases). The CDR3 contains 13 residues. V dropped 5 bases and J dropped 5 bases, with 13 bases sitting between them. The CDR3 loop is CASSTHTGNEQYF. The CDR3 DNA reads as TGTGCCAGCAGTACACATACAGGGAACGAGCAGTACTTC.

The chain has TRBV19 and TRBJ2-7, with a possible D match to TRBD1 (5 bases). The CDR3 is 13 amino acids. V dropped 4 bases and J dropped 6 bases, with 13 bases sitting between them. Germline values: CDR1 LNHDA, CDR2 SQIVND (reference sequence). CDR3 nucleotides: TGTGCCAGTAGTACGCAGGGTTTCTCCGAGCAGTACTTC. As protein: CASSTQGFSEQYF. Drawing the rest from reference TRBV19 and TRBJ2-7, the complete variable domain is DGGITQSPKYLFRKEGQNVTLSCEQNLNHDAMYWYRQDPGQGLRLIYYSQIVNDFQKGDIAEGYSVSREKKESFPLTVTSAQKNPTAFYLCASSTQGFSEQYFGPGTRLTVT.

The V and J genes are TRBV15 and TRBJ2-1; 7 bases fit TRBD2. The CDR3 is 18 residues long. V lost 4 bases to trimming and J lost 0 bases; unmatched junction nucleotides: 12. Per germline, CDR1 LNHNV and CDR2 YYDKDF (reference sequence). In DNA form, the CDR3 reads TGTGCCACCAGCAAGCCTAGCGGAACGCTAAGCTCCTACAATGAGCAGTTCTTC. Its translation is CATSKPSGTLSSYNEQFF.

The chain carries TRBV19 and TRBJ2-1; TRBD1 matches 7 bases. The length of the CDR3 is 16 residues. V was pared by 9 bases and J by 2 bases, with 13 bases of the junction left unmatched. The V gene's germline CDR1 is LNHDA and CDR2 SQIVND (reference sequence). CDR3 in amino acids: CASLPATGVPYNEQFF. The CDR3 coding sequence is TGTGCCAGCCTCCCCGCAACAGGGGTTCCCTACAATGAGCAGTTCTTC.

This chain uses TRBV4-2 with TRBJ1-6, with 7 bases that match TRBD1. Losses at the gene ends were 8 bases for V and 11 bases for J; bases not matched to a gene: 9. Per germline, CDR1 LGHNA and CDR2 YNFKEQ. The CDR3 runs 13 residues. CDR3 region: CASATGAGAPLHF. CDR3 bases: TGTGCCAGCGCAACAGGGGCCGGGGCACCCCTCCACTTT.

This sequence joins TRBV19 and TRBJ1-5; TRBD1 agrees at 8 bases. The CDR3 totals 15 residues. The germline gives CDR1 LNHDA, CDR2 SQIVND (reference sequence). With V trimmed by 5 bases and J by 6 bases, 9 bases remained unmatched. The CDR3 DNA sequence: TGTGCCAGTAGTCCTAGGACAGGGCAGGTTCAGCCCCAGCATTTT. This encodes CASSPRTGQVQPQHF.

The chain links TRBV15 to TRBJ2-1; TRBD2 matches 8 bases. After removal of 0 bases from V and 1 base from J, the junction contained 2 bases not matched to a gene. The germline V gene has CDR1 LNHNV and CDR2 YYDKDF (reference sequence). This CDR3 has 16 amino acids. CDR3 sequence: CATSRDREGSYNEQFF. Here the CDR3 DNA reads TGTGCCACCAGCAGAGATCGGGAGGGTTCCTACAATGAGCAGTTCTTC.

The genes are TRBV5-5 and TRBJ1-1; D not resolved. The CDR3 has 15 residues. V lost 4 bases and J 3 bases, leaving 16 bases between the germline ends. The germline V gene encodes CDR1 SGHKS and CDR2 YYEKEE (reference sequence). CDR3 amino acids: CASSPRDKVYTEAFF. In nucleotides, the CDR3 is TGTGCCAGCAGCCCTCGAGACAAGGTATACACTGAAGCTTTCTTT.

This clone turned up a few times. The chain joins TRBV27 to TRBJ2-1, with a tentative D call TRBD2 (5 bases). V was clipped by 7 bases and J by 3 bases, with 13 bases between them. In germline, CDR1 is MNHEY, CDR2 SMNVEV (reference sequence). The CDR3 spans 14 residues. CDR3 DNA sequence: TGTGCCAGCAAGAGGGAAGCGGACTACAATGAGCAGTTCTTC. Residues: CASKREADYNEQFF.

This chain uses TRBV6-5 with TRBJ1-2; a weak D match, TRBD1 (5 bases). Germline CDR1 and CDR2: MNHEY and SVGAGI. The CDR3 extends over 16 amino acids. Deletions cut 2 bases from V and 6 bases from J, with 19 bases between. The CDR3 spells CASSYRGSGGVDGYTF. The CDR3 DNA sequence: TGTGCCAGCAGTTACCGAGGTTCCGGGGGGGTGGATGGCTACACCTTC.

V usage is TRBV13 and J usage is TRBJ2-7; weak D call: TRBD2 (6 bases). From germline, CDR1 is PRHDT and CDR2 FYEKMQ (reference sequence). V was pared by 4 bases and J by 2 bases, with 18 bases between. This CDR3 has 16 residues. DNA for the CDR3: TGTGCCAGCAGCTCGGACCGTAGGGACTTTACCTACGAGCAGTACTTC. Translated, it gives CASSSDRRDFTYEQYF.

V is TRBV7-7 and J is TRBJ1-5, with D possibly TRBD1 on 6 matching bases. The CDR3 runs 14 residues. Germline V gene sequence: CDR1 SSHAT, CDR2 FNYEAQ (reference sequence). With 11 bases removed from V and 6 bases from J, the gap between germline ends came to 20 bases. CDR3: CAQRTECEVQPQHF. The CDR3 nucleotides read TGTGCCCAAAGGACAGAGTGCGAGGTTCAGCCCCAGCATTTT.

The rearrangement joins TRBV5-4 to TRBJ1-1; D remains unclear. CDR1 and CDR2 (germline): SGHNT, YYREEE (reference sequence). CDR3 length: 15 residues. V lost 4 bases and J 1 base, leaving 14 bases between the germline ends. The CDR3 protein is CASSPVGQANTEAFF. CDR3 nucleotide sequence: TGTGCCAGCAGCCCGGTCGGCCAGGCGAACACTGAAGCTTTCTTT. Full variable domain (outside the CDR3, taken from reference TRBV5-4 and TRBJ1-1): ETGVTQSPTHLIKTRGQQVTLRCSSQSGHNTVSWYQQALGQGPQFIFQYYREEENGRGNFPPRFSGLQFPNYSSELNVNALELDDSALYLCASSPVGQANTEAFFGQGTRLTVV.

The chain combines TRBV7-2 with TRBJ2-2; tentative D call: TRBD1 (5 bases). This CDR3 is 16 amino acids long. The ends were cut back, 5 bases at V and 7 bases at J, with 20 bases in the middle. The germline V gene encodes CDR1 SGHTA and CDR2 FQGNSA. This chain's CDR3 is CASSLLRGYQIGELFF. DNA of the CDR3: TGTGCCAGCAGCCTACTTAGGGGCTATCAGATCGGGGAGCTGTTTTTT.

The CDR3 protein is CASSKSGIDNEQFF. The CDR3 DNA is TGTGCCAGTAGTAAATCGGGTATCGACAATGAGCAGTTCTTC. This rearrangement joins TRBV19 to TRBJ2-1; D gene unclear. V lost 4 bases and J lost 5, with 12 bases in between. The CDR3 totals 14 residues. Germline CDR1 and CDR2: LNHDA and SQIVND (reference sequence).

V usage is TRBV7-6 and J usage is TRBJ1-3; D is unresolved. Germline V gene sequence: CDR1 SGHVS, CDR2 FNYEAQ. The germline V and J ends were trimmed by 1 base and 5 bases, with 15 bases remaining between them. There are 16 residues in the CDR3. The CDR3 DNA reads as TGTGCCAGCAGCTTAGTAGGCAGCATGTTTAGAAACACCATATATTTT. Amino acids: CASSLVGSMFRNTIYF.

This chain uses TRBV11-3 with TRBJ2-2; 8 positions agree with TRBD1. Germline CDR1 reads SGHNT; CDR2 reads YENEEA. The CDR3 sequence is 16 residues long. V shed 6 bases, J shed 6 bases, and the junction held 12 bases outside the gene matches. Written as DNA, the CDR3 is TGTGCCAGCAGGCAGACCGGGACAGGAGGGGCCGGGGAGCTGTTTTTT. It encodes CASRQTGTGGAGELFF. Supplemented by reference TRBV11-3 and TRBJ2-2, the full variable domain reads EAGVVQSPRYKIIEKKQPVAFWCNPISGHNTLYWYLQNLGQGPELLIRYENEEAVDDSQLPKDRFSAERLKGVDSTLKIQPAELGDSAVYLCASRQTGTGGAGELFFGEGSRLTVL.

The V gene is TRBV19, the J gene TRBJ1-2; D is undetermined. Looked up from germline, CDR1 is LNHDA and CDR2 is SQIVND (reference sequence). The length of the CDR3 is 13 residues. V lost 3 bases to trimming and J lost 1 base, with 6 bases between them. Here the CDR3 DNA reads TGTGCCAGTAGTATCGGGAATAACTATGGCTACACCTTC. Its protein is CASSIGNNYGYTF.

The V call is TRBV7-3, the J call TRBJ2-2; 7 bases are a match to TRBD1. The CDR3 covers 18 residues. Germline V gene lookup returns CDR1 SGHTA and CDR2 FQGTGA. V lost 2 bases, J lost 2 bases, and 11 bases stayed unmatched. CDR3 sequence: CASSLYSLRDSNTGELFF. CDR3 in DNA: TGTGCCAGCAGCTTATATAGTCTCCGGGACAGTAACACCGGGGAGCTGTTTTTT.

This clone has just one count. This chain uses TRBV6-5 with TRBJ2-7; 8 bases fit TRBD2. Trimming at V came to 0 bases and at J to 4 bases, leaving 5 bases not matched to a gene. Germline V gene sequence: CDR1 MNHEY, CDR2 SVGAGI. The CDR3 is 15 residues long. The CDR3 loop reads CASSYSSGGRYEQYF. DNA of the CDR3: TGTGCCAGCAGTTACTCTTCGGGGGGGAGGTACGAGCAGTACTTC.